Below are 28 T cell receptor beta chains sequenced from a single sample in a study of blood T cell repertoires in COVID-19. The assay was immunoSEQ multiplex PCR, and TCRdb's table has in-frame clones only and misses some. This table holds roughly 58,000 clones, just over 70% found once. Sequenced: PBMCs or T cells enriched from blood (not recorded which). The receptor set was obtained from a woman aged 55 to 70 who had been exposed to COVID-19.

The sample holds many counts of this clone. V usage is TRBV5-1 and J usage is TRBJ1-2; a possible D gene is TRBD1 (6 bases). This CDR3 is 13 amino acids long. The ends were cut back, 4 bases at V and 6 bases at J, with 13 bases in the middle. The germline CDR1 and CDR2 sequences are SGHRS and YFSETQ. This CDR3 reads CASSPGGGNGYTF. The CDR3 coding sequence is TGCGCCAGCAGCCCTGGGGGGGGCAATGGCTACACCTTC.

This sequence joins TRBV30 and TRBJ1-1, with D unresolved. The CDR3 runs to 13 residues. The germline CDR1 and CDR2 sequences are GTSNPN and SVGIG (reference sequence). The V gene lost 0 bases and the J gene lost 4 bases, with 9 bases spanning the gap. CDR3 loop: CAWSVREGTEAFF. CDR3 coding DNA: TGTGCCTGGAGTGTACGGGAGGGCACTGAAGCTTTCTTT.

V gene TRBV28 combines with J gene TRBJ1-2; 11 positions match TRBD1. Germline values: CDR1 MDHEN, CDR2 SYDVKM. The CDR3 is made up of 14 amino acids. Trimming removed 6 bases from V and 6 bases from J; junction bases left unmatched: 6. CDR3 coding DNA: TGTGCCAGCAGGCGGACAGGGGGCGTCGATGGCTACACCTTC. It yields the protein CASRRTGGVDGYTF.

This chain links TRBV5-1 with TRBJ2-3; TRBD2 agrees at 8 bases. This CDR3 has 17 amino acids. The J segment lost 4 bases and the V segment lost 0 bases, leaving 10 bases of the junction unmatched. Germline CDR1 SGHRS, CDR2 YFSETQ. The CDR3 here is CASSLGPSGSGADTQYF. In DNA, the CDR3 is TGCGCCAGCAGCTTGGGACCGAGCGGGAGTGGGGCAGATACGCAGTATTTT.

The J gene is TRBJ2-1, the V gene TRBV5-4; D may be TRBD1 (5 bases). Between the trimmed V and J ends, which lost 5 bases and 4 bases, there was a span of 16 bases. Germline CDR1 and CDR2: SGHNT and YYREEE (reference sequence). The CDR3 runs 15 residues. CDR3 nucleotide sequence: TGTGCCAGCAGGGAGTTGCAGGGTGCATACAATGAGCAGTTCTTC. Amino acid sequence: CASRELQGAYNEQFF.

This chain links TRBV28 with TRBJ1-4; no clear D gene. CDR3 size: 13 residues. Trimming stripped 7 bases from V and 10 bases from J, with 16 bases between. In germline, CDR1 is MDHEN, CDR2 SYDVKM. As DNA, the CDR3 is TGTGCCAGCACCCCCGGGGATTTTGGAAAACTGTTTTTT. This sequence encodes CASTPGDFGKLFF.

The rearrangement uses TRBV19 and TRBJ1-1, with TRBD1 as a possible D gene (6 bases). Germline lookup yields CDR1 LNHDA and CDR2 SQIVND (reference sequence). The CDR3 has 14 amino acids. V dropped 4 bases and J dropped 7 bases, with 16 bases sitting between them. CDR3 region: CASSTPGQTVEAFF. The CDR3 DNA reads TGTGCCAGTAGTACCCCCGGACAGACCGTTGAAGCTTTCTTT.

J is TRBJ1-3 and V is TRBV18, with D unclear. Germline-derived CDR1 and CDR2 are KGHSH and LQKENI. This CDR3 spans 15 amino acids. Trimming took 2 bases from V and 0 from J, leaving 8 bases between them. The CDR3 DNA reads as TGTGCCAGCTCACCAACGAAGAGCTCTGGAAACACCATATATTTT. Translating it yields CASSPTKSSGNTIYF.

This clone was seen at least ten times. This sequence joins TRBV19 and TRBJ1-1; TRBD1 is a possible D gene (6 bases). CDR1 is LNHDA, CDR2 SQIVND, per germline (reference sequence). Trimming stripped 4 bases from V and 4 bases from J, with 19 bases between. This CDR3 region has 16 residues. DNA for the CDR3: TGTGCCAGTAGTACTCTTAAGGGACATGGAATCACTGAAGCTTTCTTT. Protein: CASSTLKGHGITEAFF.

This chain uses TRBV5-1 with TRBJ2-7; TRBD2 aligns across 10 bases. Germline lookup yields CDR1 SGHRS and CDR2 YFSETQ. The CDR3 length is 15 residues. V was clipped by 1 base and J by 4 bases; unmatched bases: 5. CDR3 sequence reads: CASSLLPSGGYEQYF. In DNA, the CDR3 is TGCGCCAGCAGCTTGCTGCCTAGCGGGGGTTACGAGCAGTACTTC.

The chain recombines TRBV11-2 with TRBJ2-7; TRBD2 is a possible D gene (5 bases). The ends were cut back, 5 bases at V and 0 bases at J, with 14 bases in the middle. CDR1 and CDR2 from the germline V gene are SGHAT and FQNNGV. The CDR3 is 15 amino acids. The CDR3 coding sequence is TGTGCCAGCAGCCGAGGGTCTTCCAGCTCCTACGAGCAGTACTTC. Its translation is CASSRGSSSSYEQYF. Supplemented by reference TRBV11-2 and TRBJ2-7, the full variable domain reads EAGVAQSPRYKIIEKRQSVAFWCNPISGHATLYWYQQILGQGPKLLIQFQNNGVVDDSQLPKDRFSAERLKGVDSTLKIQPAKLEDSAVYLCASSRGSSSSYEQYFGPGTRLTVT.

The chain carries TRBV7-2 and TRBJ1-1; 8 bases align to TRBD1. Per germline, CDR1 SGHTA and CDR2 FQGNSA. The CDR3 runs to 13 residues. V lost 8 bases to trimming and J lost 5 bases; unmatched junction nucleotides: 7. CDR3 coding DNA: TGTGCCAGCCGACGGACAGGGATAACTGAAGCTTTCTTT. Its protein product is CASRRTGITEAFF.

The chain uses TRBV27 and TRBJ1-5; D is possibly TRBD1 (6 bases). Trimming cost V 4 bases and J 2 bases, with 15 bases left between them. The CDR3 is 16 amino acids. CDR1 is MNHEY, CDR2 SMNVEV, per germline (reference sequence). CDR3 nucleotides: TGTGCCAGCAGTTCCGCTCAGGGGATTGGCAATCAGCCCCAGCATTTT. It translates to CASSSAQGIGNQPQHF.

This clone has just one count. The gene calls are TRBV6-1 and TRBJ2-7, with 10 bases aligning to TRBD1. CDR3 length: 14 amino acids. From germline, CDR1 is MNHNS and CDR2 SASEGT. Unmatched junction bases numbered 3, after V lost 3 bases and J lost 4 bases. CDR3 amino acids: CASSEGQGWYEQYF. DNA for the CDR3: TGTGCCAGCAGTGAGGGACAGGGGTGGTACGAGCAGTACTTC.

The chain combines TRBV30 with TRBJ1-3; no definite D call. The V and J ends lost 4 bases and 3 bases respectively, with 4 bases between them. Germline values: CDR1 GTSNPN, CDR2 SVGIG (reference sequence). The CDR3 sequence is 11 residues long. CDR3 residues: CAWTHGNTIYF. In DNA form, the CDR3 reads TGTGCCTGGACCCATGGAAACACCATATATTTT.

This chain uses TRBV6-2 or TRBV6-3 with TRBJ1-1; 7 bases map to TRBD1. Germline V gene data show CDR1 as MNHEY and CDR2 as SVGEGT. This CDR3 region has 15 residues. J was trimmed by 4 bases and V by 6 bases; bases with no gene match: 11. As DNA, the CDR3 is TGTGCCAGCAGCCCTTTACAACAGGGGCCCACTGAAGCTTTCTTT. Translating gives CASSPLQQGPTEAFF.

The chain combines TRBV28 with TRBJ1-1; TRBD1 might be the D (5 bases). This CDR3 is built from 13 residues. Germline CDR1 reads MDHEN; CDR2 reads SYDVKM. Trimming took off 5 bases at V and 1 base at J, with 8 bases between the two ends. In DNA form, the CDR3 reads TGTGCCAGCAGTGCTGGACAGAACACTGAAGCTTTCTTT. It translates to CASSAGQNTEAFF. The full variable domain, its missing parts supplied by reference TRBV28 and TRBJ1-1, is DVKVTQSSRYLVKRTGEKVFLECVQDMDHENMFWYRQDPGLGLRLIYFSYDVKMKEKGDIPEGYSVSREKKERFSLILESASTNQTSMYLCASSAGQNTEAFFGQGTRLTVV.

The chain carries TRBV4-3 and TRBJ1-2, with D hard to call. There are 15 residues in the CDR3. Germline V gene sequence: CDR1 LGHNA, CDR2 YSLEER. Trimming removed 1 base from V and 4 bases from J, with 13 bases in between. Here the CDR3 reads CASSQGAGVGYGYTF. The CDR3 DNA sequence: TGCGCCAGCAGCCAAGGGGCCGGGGTCGGCTATGGCTACACCTTC.

The rearrangement links TRBV4-3 to TRBJ1-2; weak D call: TRBD1 (5 bases). The CDR3 sequence is 14 residues long. Trimming took 0 bases from V and 2 from J, leaving 7 bases between them. CDR1 is LGHNA and CDR2 is YSLEER in the germline V gene. The DNA of the CDR3 is TGCGCCAGCAGCCAAGAGAAGGGGAACTATGGCTACACCTTC. Encoded protein: CASSQEKGNYGYTF.

The chain employs TRBV5-4 and TRBJ2-5, with 8 bases identical to TRBD2. The J segment lost 0 bases and the V segment lost 4 bases, leaving 2 bases of the junction unmatched. Germline V gene sequence: CDR1 SGHNT, CDR2 YYREEE (reference sequence). The CDR3 spans 14 residues. The CDR3: CASSLSGDQETQYF. CDR3 DNA: TGTGCCAGCAGCCTTAGCGGGGACCAAGAGACCCAGTACTTC.

The CDR3 protein is CASNKRQGKNTEAFF. DNA of the CDR3: TGTGCCAGTAACAAGCGTCAGGGGAAGAACACTGAAGCTTTCTTT. The chain is built from TRBV19 and TRBJ1-1; possibly TRBD1 for D (6 bases). The CDR3 is made up of 15 amino acids. Germline lookup yields CDR1 LNHDA and CDR2 SQIVND (reference sequence). Trimming stripped 7 bases from V and 1 base from J, with 16 bases between.

This clone showed up just once. The chain combines TRBV3-1 (or the pseudogene TRBV3-2) with TRBJ1-4, with D possibly TRBD1 on 5 matching bases. The ends were cut back, 0 bases at V and 7 bases at J, with 15 bases in the middle. This CDR3 is 16 amino acids long. Germline-derived CDR1 and CDR2 are LGHDT and YNNKEL (reference sequence). CDR3 region: CASSQDAGSGGEKLFF. The CDR3, as DNA: TGTGCCAGCAGCCAAGACGCCGGGTCCGGGGGTGAAAAACTGTTTTTT.

The sample holds one count of this clone. The chain combines TRBV12-5 with TRBJ2-2; D perhaps matches TRBD1 (6 bases). Per the germline V gene, CDR1 is LGHNT and CDR2 is FRNRAP. CDR3 length equals 15 residues. V lost 1 base and J lost 4, with 10 bases in between. CDR3 nucleotides: TGTGCTAGTGGTTTGGGGGACACCCTCACCGGGGAGCTGTTTTTT. Its translation is CASGLGDTLTGELFF.

The rearrangement joins TRBV29-1 to TRBJ1-1, with 9 bases fitting TRBD1. The CDR3 sequence is 14 residues long. Germline CDR1 SQVTM, CDR2 ANQGSEA. After removal of 1 base from V and 6 bases from J, the junction contained 6 bases not matched to a gene. Here the CDR3 reads CSVEGTGESAEAFF. Written as DNA, the CDR3 is TGCAGCGTTGAAGGGACAGGGGAGTCGGCTGAAGCTTTCTTT.

The chain joins TRBV6-5 to TRBJ1-2, with D possibly being TRBD1 (5 bases). This CDR3 has 15 amino acids. Germline-derived CDR1 and CDR2 are MNHEY and SVGAGI. V lost 7 bases, J lost 0 bases, and 15 bases lay in between. The DNA of the CDR3 is TGTGCCAGCACCTCTGGGGGGTACCCTAACTATGGCTACACCTTC. This gives the protein CASTSGGYPNYGYTF.

The gene calls are TRBV7-2 and TRBJ2-3; a weak D match, TRBD2 (5 bases). The germline V and J ends were trimmed by 4 bases and 5 bases, with 10 bases remaining between them. Per the germline V gene, CDR1 is SGHTA and CDR2 is FQGNSA. This CDR3 contains 13 residues. The DNA for the CDR3 is TGTGCCAGCAGCTCGGGGAACGTAGATACGCAGTATTTT. It encodes CASSSGNVDTQYF.

This clone was seen a few times. The chain is built from TRBV29-1 and TRBJ1-1; D might be TRBD1 (5 bases). The CDR3 sequence is 12 residues long. Germline CDR1 SQVTM, CDR2 ANQGSEA. V lost 4 bases, J lost 1 base, and 7 bases lay in between. CDR3 in DNA: TGCAGCGTTGTCAGGGCGAACACTGAAGCTTTCTTT. Translated: CSVVRANTEAFF. Filled out from reference TRBV29-1 and TRBJ1-1, the complete variable domain reads SAVISQKPSRDICQRGTSLTIQCQVDSQVTMMFWYRQQPGQSLTLIATANQGSEATYESGFVIDKFPISRPNLTFSTLTVSNMSPEDSSIYLCSVVRANTEAFFGQGTRLTVV.

V is TRBV4-2 and J is TRBJ1-1; D uncertain. The CDR3 has 13 residues. Trimming took off 0 bases at V and 2 bases at J, with 4 bases between the two ends. CDR1 is LGHNA, CDR2 YNFKEQ, per germline. This CDR3 reads CASSQESNTEAFF. The CDR3 DNA follows: TGTGCCAGCAGCCAAGAGAGTAACACTGAAGCTTTCTTT.